A selection of T cell receptor beta chains follows, all from one sample in a study of molecular identifiers for immune sequencing clone quantification. Using its own MiXCR run on the PCR reads, TCRdb lists one record per CDR3 protein. The table shows more than 70,000 distinct CDR3 sequences, with roughly a fifth occurring only once. Sequencing was performed on naive CD8+ T cells from blood, with Jurkat cell RNA spiked in. Receptors were obtained from a human donor in good health. Some libraries in this study had Jurkat cell RNA spiked in. Each CDR3 is given with its conserved first and last residue. D genes are given only for firm matches. Where a row states a size, it is once, few, many or the class of an expanded clone; other rows omit it.

>TRBV7-6|TRBJ2-7|many|TRBD1
CASSPRTGGSNEQYF
TGTGCCAGCAGCCCCCGGACAGGGGGAAGTAACGAGCAGTACTTC
>TRBV2|TRBJ2-7|many|.
CASSEAWRGGYEQYF
TGTGCCAGCAGTGAAGCGTGGAGGGGCGGGTACGAGCAGTACTTC
>TRBV9|TRBJ2-5|many|.
CASSVGQGKYQETQYF
TGTGCCAGCAGCGTAGGCCAGGGCAAGTACCAAGAGACCCAGTACTTC
>TRBV28|TRBJ1-3|.|.
CASSFANSYSGNTIYF
TGTGCCAGCAGTTTTGCCAACAGTTACTCTGGAAACACCATATATTTT
>TRBV15|TRBJ2-5|.|.
CATSRESRNQETQYF
TGTGCCACCAGCAGGGAAAGTAGAAATCAAGAGACCCAGTACTTC
>TRBV3-2|TRBJ2-7|few|.
CASSQDQRSGDDYEQYF
TGTGCCAGCAGCCAAGACCAGCGAAGCGGGGATGACTACGAGCAGTACTTC
>TRBV3-1|TRBJ1-5|many|.
CASSHTGSLGNQPQHF
TGTGCCAGCAGCCATACCGGGAGCTTGGGCAATCAGCCCCAGCATTTT
>TRBV5-4|TRBJ1-1|many|.
CASSLRGLSTEAFF
TGTGCCAGCAGCTTGCGGGGGTTGAGCACTGAAGCTTTCTTT
>TRBV6-5|TRBJ2-5|.|.
CASSYLTGQETQYF
TGTGCCAGCAGTTACCTCACCGGCCAGGAGACCCAGTACTTC
>TRBV9|TRBJ2-5|many|TRBD2
CASSAEAGEIGSQYF
TGTGCCAGCAGCGCAGAAGCGGGAGAAATTGGATCCCAGTACTTC
>TRBV6-6|TRBJ2-3|many|.
CASSYELQGRADTQYF
TGTGCCAGCAGTTACGAGCTACAGGGTCGGGCAGATACGCAGTATTTT
>TRBV10-2|TRBJ1-1|many|.
CASRTGTEAFF
TGCGCCAGCAGGACAGGCACTGAAGCTTTCTTT
>TRBV7-9|TRBJ1-1|few|TRBD1
CASSPDRGQETEAFF
TGTGCCAGCAGCCCGGACAGGGGGCAGGAGACTGAAGCTTTCTTT
>TRBV5-6|TRBJ2-3|many|TRBD2
CASSLELAGGTDTQYF
TGTGCCAGCAGCTTGGAACTAGCGGGGGGCACAGATACGCAGTATTTT
>TRBV20-1|TRBJ2-5|many|.
CSAEGETQETQYF
TGCAGTGCCGAGGGGGAGACCCAAGAGACCCAGTACTTC
>TRBV27|TRBJ2-7|many|.
CASRVAGVFYEQYF
TGTGCCAGCAGGGTCGCAGGGGTATTCTACGAGCAGTACTTC
>TRBV7-8|TRBJ1-3|many|TRBD1
CASSEGQGPGNTIYF
TGTGCCAGCAGCGAAGGACAGGGCCCTGGAAACACCATATATTTT
>TRBV19|TRBJ2-6|many|TRBD1
CASTDRAGANVLTF
TGTGCCAGTACTGACAGGGCCGGGGCCAACGTCCTGACTTTC
>TRBV27|TRBJ2-1|few|TRBD1
CASSLDRDRGVYNEQFF
TGTGCCAGCAGTTTGGACCGGGACAGGGGGGTCTACAATGAGCAGTTCTTC
>TRBV10-1|TRBJ2-3|many|.
CASSEWETGTDTQYF
TGCGCCAGCAGTGAGTGGGAGACAGGCACAGATACGCAGTATTTT
>TRBV29-1|TRBJ2-7|many|TRBD1
CSVEDGTGGEQYF
TGCAGCGTTGAAGATGGGACAGGGGGCGAGCAGTACTTC
>TRBV6-5|TRBJ2-7|many|.
CASSYSYQVKYEQYF
TGTGCCAGCAGTTACTCTTACCAGGTCAAATACGAGCAGTACTTC
>TRBV20-1|TRBJ2-5|many|.
CSARERAGETQYF
TGCAGTGCTAGAGAGAGGGCGGGAGAGACCCAGTACTTC
>TRBV29-1|TRBJ2-1|many|.
CSYQGVAEMNEQFF
TGCAGCTACCAGGGGGTAGCGGAAATGAATGAGCAGTTCTTC
>TRBV20-1|TRBJ1-6|many|.
CSARGQGESPLHF
TGCAGTGCTAGAGGTCAGGGCGAATCACCCCTCCACTTT
>TRBV30|TRBJ2-7|few|.
CAWSFASRGYEQYF
TGTGCCTGGAGTTTTGCGTCGCGGGGCTACGAGCAGTACTTC
>TRBV5-1|TRBJ1-6|many|TRBD1
CASRQGAGNSPLHF
TGCGCCAGCAGACAGGGGGCTGGAAATTCACCCCTCCACTTT
>TRBV27|TRBJ2-7|few|TRBD2
CASSSGGLAALYEQYF
TGTGCCAGCAGTTCAGGAGGACTAGCGGCACTTTACGAGCAGTACTTC
>TRBV10-3|TRBJ2-3|many|TRBD2
CAISDPSGIGTDTQYF
TGTGCCATCAGTGACCCTAGCGGGATAGGCACAGATACGCAGTATTTT
>TRBV7-9|TRBJ2-5|.|TRBD1
CASRQGDLWETQYF
TGTGCCAGCAGACAGGGGGACCTTTGGGAGACCCAGTACTTC
>TRBV4-3|TRBJ2-5|.|TRBD2
CASSQDSAGDQETQYF
TGCGCCAGCAGCCAAGATTCCGCGGGAGACCAAGAGACCCAGTACTTC
>TRBV6-1|TRBJ1-1|.|TRBD1
CASSEFRGTGGNTEAFF
TGTGCCAGCAGTGAATTTAGAGGGACAGGTGGGAACACTGAAGCTTTCTTT
>TRBV5-1|TRBJ2-1|.|TRBD2
CASRLAGGAVNEQFF
TGCGCCAGCAGGCTAGCGGGGGGCGCAGTAAATGAGCAGTTCTTC
>TRBV10-1|TRBJ2-7|few|.
CASSNDQNSYEQYF
TGCGCCAGCAGTAATGATCAGAATTCCTACGAGCAGTACTTC
>TRBV19|TRBJ1-5|few|.
CASSIATRSNQPQHF
TGTGCCAGTAGTATCGCGACAAGAAGCAATCAGCCCCAGCATTTT
>TRBV7-3|TRBJ2-7|few|TRBD2
CASSQETGTRSGEQYF
TGTGCCAGCAGCCAAGAAACCGGGACTAGGAGCGGCGAGCAGTACTTC
>TRBV7-9|TRBJ1-1|many|TRBD1
CASSSTGVNTEAFF
TGTGCCAGCAGCTCAACAGGGGTTAACACTGAAGCTTTCTTT
>TRBV9|TRBJ1-1|many|.
CASSPTDVHGEAFF
TGTGCCAGCAGCCCAACAGACGTTCACGGTGAAGCTTTCTTT
>TRBV4-2|TRBJ1-2|.|TRBD1
CASSQEGQGSGYTF
TGTGCCAGCAGCCAAGAGGGACAGGGTTCTGGCTACACCTTC
>TRBV27|TRBJ2-4|many|.
CASSSGPAGVIQYF
TGTGCCAGCAGTTCGGGACCGGCAGGGGTCATTCAGTACTTC
>TRBV28|TRBJ1-6|.|TRBD1
CAGSFGGQAGSPLHF
TGTGCCGGCAGTTTCGGGGGACAGGCGGGTTCACCCCTCCACTTT